Shown below are 21 T cell receptor beta chains from a single sample sequenced in a study of T cell responses to AZD1222 COVID-19 vaccine. Repertoires were generated with immunoSEQ multiplex PCR, while TCRdb's copy carries only in-frame clones and drops some. The table includes 75,000 to 90,000 clones, about 78% detected once. Material: peripheral blood, obtained on day 0 of AZD1222 vaccination. These TCRs come from an adult in good health.

The rearrangement links TRBV7-8 to TRBJ2-7, with no clear D. With 2 bases removed from V and 4 bases from J, the gap between germline ends came to 9 bases. The CDR3 has 13 amino acids. Germline CDR1 is SGHVS and CDR2 is FQNEAQ. In nucleotides, the CDR3 is TGTGCCAGCAGCTTAACCCTACAATACGAGCAGTACTTC. This codes for CASSLTLQYEQYF.

The J gene is TRBJ2-2, the V gene TRBV7-9; no clear D gene. Trimming pared 5 bases from V and 4 bases from J, leaving 14 bases between. CDR1 is SEHNR and CDR2 is FQNEAQ in the germline V gene (reference sequence). The CDR3 consists of 15 residues. CDR3 coding DNA: TGTGCCAGCAGCCCATCAGGATCGTCCACCGGGGAGCTGTTTTTT. Residues: CASSPSGSSTGELFF.

The chain links TRBV2 to TRBJ1-2; 7 positions match TRBD1. Germline trimming cut 10 bases from V and 7 bases from J; bases unmatched to any gene: 9. From germline, CDR1 is SNHLY and CDR2 FYNNEI. CDR3 size: 12 residues. The CDR3 DNA sequence: TGTGCCACCAGAGGACAGGAACTTGGCTACACCTTC. It codes for CATRGQELGYTF.

CDR3 region: CASSSRGHNSPLHF. The CDR3 DNA reads TGTGCCAGCAGCTCCAGGGGTCATAATTCACCCCTCCACTTT. The chain is built from TRBV3-1 (or the pseudogene TRBV3-2) and TRBJ1-6; TRBD1 might be the D (6 bases). CDR1 and CDR2 (germline): LGHDT, YNNKEL (reference sequence). CDR3 length equals 14 residues. The V end lost 5 bases, the J end lost 5 bases, and 10 bases lay between the germline ends.

The genes are TRBV19 and TRBJ2-1; weak D call: TRBD2 (5 bases). V shed 4 bases and J shed 10 bases, with 11 bases lying between them. This CDR3 comprises 12 residues. Germline V gene sequence: CDR1 LNHDA, CDR2 SQIVND (reference sequence). The CDR3, as DNA: TGTGCCAGTAGTACGGGGTTCTGGGAGCAGTTCTTC. This gives the protein CASSTGFWEQFF.

The chain combines TRBV5-6 with TRBJ2-7; tentative D call: TRBD2 (6 bases). CDR1 is SGHDT and CDR2 is YYEEEE in the germline V gene. The CDR3 sequence is 17 residues long. Trimming pared 3 bases from V and 1 base from J, leaving 20 bases between. The CDR3 DNA follows: TGTGCCAGCAGCTCTCCGGCGGGACCGAAACCATCCTACGAGCAGTACTTC. Its translation: CASSSPAGPKPSYEQYF.

Here the CDR3 reads CTSSHLVSGGRVETQYF. The CDR3 DNA reads as TGCACCAGCAGCCATTTGGTTAGCGGGGGGAGAGTAGAGACCCAGTACTTC. The gene calls are TRBV1 and TRBJ2-5; the table's D call TRBD2 went unverified against the DNA. TRBV1 is assigned pseudogene status. The CDR3 is 17 amino acids.

This clone was observed a handful of times. The chain has TRBV28 and TRBJ1-6; 8 nucleotides align to TRBD1. This CDR3 contains 16 residues. V lost 5 bases to trimming and J lost 10 bases; unmatched junction nucleotides: 13. CDR1 is MDHEN and CDR2 is SYDVKM in the germline V gene. This CDR3 is CASSPLGQGYGSPLHF. Here the CDR3 DNA reads TGTGCCAGCAGTCCGCTCGGACAGGGTTACGGATCACCCCTCCACTTT.

V usage is TRBV19 and J usage is TRBJ1-1; D possibly corresponds to TRBD1 (5 bases). CDR1 LNHDA and CDR2 SQIVND come from the germline V gene (reference sequence). The CDR3 covers 13 residues. V was shortened by 9 bases and J by 7 bases, with 18 bases between the two germline ends. The CDR3 spells CASVPQGMDEAFF. The CDR3 DNA is TGTGCCAGCGTCCCTCAGGGAATGGATGAAGCTTTCTTT.

This clone showed up many times. The V gene is TRBV3-1 (or the pseudogene TRBV3-2), the J gene TRBJ1-2; 11 nucleotides match TRBD1. This CDR3 is 15 amino acids long. Germline trimming cut 5 bases from V and 1 base from J; bases unmatched to any gene: 3. CDR1 and CDR2 (germline): LGHDT, YNNKEL (reference sequence). The CDR3 DNA reads as TGTGCCAGCAGCTGGGACAGGGGGTTTAACTATGGCTACACCTTC. Amino acids: CASSWDRGFNYGYTF.

The chain has TRBV19 and TRBJ2-1; no clear D. The CDR3 is made up of 13 amino acids. CDR1 is LNHDA and CDR2 is SQIVND in the germline V gene (reference sequence). The V end lost 9 bases, the J end lost 0 bases, and 9 bases lay between the germline ends. This CDR3 reads CASEGHSYNEQFF. CDR3 DNA: TGTGCCAGCGAAGGGCACTCCTACAATGAGCAGTTCTTC.

The chain combines TRBV30 with TRBJ1-2, with 7 bases lining up with TRBD1. The CDR3 covers 14 residues. Germline trimming cut 5 bases from V and 4 bases from J; bases unmatched to any gene: 10. Per the germline V gene, CDR1 is GTSNPN and CDR2 is SVGIG (reference sequence). The CDR3 region is CAWVRTGLGYGYTF. Here the CDR3 DNA reads TGTGCCTGGGTGAGGACAGGTTTGGGCTATGGCTACACCTTC.

The J gene is TRBJ2-1, the V gene TRBV21-1; the table's D call, TRBD1, was not checked against the DNA. TRBV21-1 is reported as a pseudogene. This CDR3 is built from 15 residues. DNA for the CDR3: TGTGCCAGCAGCCCCTTTGACAGGGTTCGGCATGAGCAGTTCTTC. This gives the protein CASSPFDRVRHEQFF.

This clone was found once. Here the CDR3 DNA reads TGTGCCAGCAGCGCACTAGCGGGAGCCTACAATGAGCAGTTCTTC. Translation gives CASSALAGAYNEQFF. The J gene is TRBJ2-1, the V gene TRBV2, with 11 bases fitting TRBD2. This CDR3 comprises 15 residues. CDR1 is SNHLY, CDR2 FYNNEI, per germline. The ends lost 6 bases at V and 2 bases at J; junction bases unmatched: 3.

CDR3 bases: TGTGCCAGCAGCTTGGAACTAGCGGGACACCAAGAGACCCAGTACTTC. This encodes CASSLELAGHQETQYF. The chain joins TRBV5-6 to TRBJ2-5; 10 bases are shared with TRBD2. Germline-derived CDR1 and CDR2 are SGHDT and YYEEEE. CDR3 size: 16 residues. V dropped 0 bases and J dropped 0; count of bases not matched to a gene: 2. The whole variable domain, remainder taken from reference TRBV5-6 and TRBJ2-5, is DAGVTQSPTHLIKTRGQQVTLRCSPKSGHDTVSWYQQALGQGPQFIFQYYEEEERQRGNFPDRFSGHQFPNYSSELNVNALLLGDSALYLCASSLELAGHQETQYFGPGTRLLVL.

The rearrangement joins TRBV5-1 to TRBJ1-6; tentatively, D is TRBD1 (5 bases). CDR1 and CDR2 from the germline V gene are SGHRS and YFSETQ. Trimming took off 4 bases at V and 7 bases at J, with 12 bases between the two ends. CDR3 size: 14 residues. The DNA for the CDR3 is TGCGCCAGCAGCCTCCTACAGGAAAATTCACCCCTCCACTTT. Translating it yields CASSLLQENSPLHF.

The CDR3 nucleotides read TGTGCCAGCAGTTACGGGAATCAGCAGTACTTC. Translation: CASSYGNQQYF. The chain recombines TRBV6-5 with TRBJ2-7; D is undetermined. V shed 2 bases and J shed 8 bases, with 7 bases lying between them. The CDR3 sequence is 11 residues long. Germline V gene sequence: CDR1 MNHEY, CDR2 SVGAGI.

As DNA, the CDR3 is TGTGCCAGCACCTCCGGACTAGCGTCCGGGGAGCTGTTTTTT. It specifies CASTSGLASGELFF. The chain uses TRBV27 and TRBJ2-2; the match to TRBD2 covers 9 bases. The CDR3 totals 14 residues. The germline V gene has CDR1 MNHEY and CDR2 SMNVEV (reference sequence). The V and J ends lost 7 bases and 6 bases, in that order; junction bases with no gene match: 6.

The CDR3 DNA sequence: TGCAGCGTTCACAGCTCTAACTATGGCTACACCTTC. Protein product: CSVHSSNYGYTF. This chain links TRBV29-1 with TRBJ1-2; no clear D gene. The CDR3 sequence is 12 residues long. V shed 5 bases and J shed 0 bases, with 7 bases lying between them. Germline CDR1 SQVTM, CDR2 ANQGSEA.

The chain has TRBV5-1 and TRBJ2-7, with D perhaps matching TRBD2 (6 bases). The CDR3 spans 12 residues. With 4 bases removed from V and 11 bases from J, the gap between germline ends came to 16 bases. Germline CDR1 SGHRS, CDR2 YFSETQ. CDR3: CASSLEGPLKYF. Here the CDR3 DNA reads TGCGCCAGCAGCCTGGAGGGACCGCTCAAGTACTTC.

This clone was detected only once. In nucleotides, the CDR3 is TGTGCCAGCAGTAGACAGGGGATCGATGAAAAACTGTTTTTT. Encoded protein: CASSRQGIDEKLFF. The chain employs TRBV2 and TRBJ1-4; 8 nucleotides line up with TRBD1. The CDR3 covers 14 residues. The ends lost 5 bases at V and 6 bases at J; junction bases unmatched: 5. CDR1 is SNHLY and CDR2 is FYNNEI in the germline V gene.